The rows below give T cell receptor beta chains drawn from one sample of a study of blood T cell repertoires in COVID-19. TCRdb keeps only in-frame clones here, not all; method: immunoSEQ multiplex PCR. The sample holds under 350,000 clones; roughly 86% are singletons and the top ten take approximately 2%. Specimen: PBMCs or T cells enriched from blood (not recorded which). The receptors were sampled from a woman in her fifties or sixties who had recovered from COVID-19. Both conserved end residues are part of each CDR3. Each record gives: J gene, V gene, clone size, D gene, CDR3 DNA, CDR3 protein. A D gene is named only where the DNA matches it firmly. Size tells how often a clone was seen (once, few, many) or the class of an expanded clone, and some rows leave it out.

j_call: TRBJ2-3
v_call: TRBV9
clone_size: NA
d_call: NA
cdr3_nt: TGTGCCAGCAGCGTAGGGAGGGCAGATACGCAGTATTTT
cdr3_aa: CASSVGRADTQYF

j_call: TRBJ2-2
v_call: TRBV9
clone_size: few
d_call: TRBD2
cdr3_nt: TGTGCCAGCTCGACTAGCGGCACCGGGGAGCTGTTTTTT
cdr3_aa: CASSTSGTGELFF

j_call: TRBJ2-5
v_call: TRBV3-1/TRBV3-2
clone_size: NA
d_call: TRBD2
cdr3_nt: TGTGCCGTAACGGGGGGGACCCCTTCCCAGTACTTC
cdr3_aa: CAVTGGTPSQYF

j_call: TRBJ1-2
v_call: TRBV27
clone_size: NA
d_call: NA
cdr3_nt: TGTGCCAGCAGTTCGCTAGGGGTAGGCTATGGCTACACCTTC
cdr3_aa: CASSSLGVGYGYTF

j_call: TRBJ1-4
v_call: TRBV28
clone_size: NA
d_call: TRBD1
cdr3_nt: TGTGCCAGCACACTCCTCCGAGGGGGCGAAAAACTGTTTTTT
cdr3_aa: CASTLLRGGEKLFF

j_call: TRBJ2-1
v_call: TRBV11-3
clone_size: NA
d_call: NA
cdr3_nt: TGTGCCAGCAGCTTAGCGGGAGAAACAAATGAGCAGTTCTTC
cdr3_aa: CASSLAGETNEQFF

j_call: TRBJ2-5
v_call: TRBV5-1
clone_size: NA
d_call: TRBD1
cdr3_nt: TGCGCCAGCAGCTTGGGTGGGACAGACGAAGAGACCCAGTACTTC
cdr3_aa: CASSLGGTDEETQYF

j_call: TRBJ2-3
v_call: TRBV5-1
clone_size: once
d_call: NA
cdr3_nt: TGCGCCAGCAGCTTACGACTTACTAGCACAGATACGCAGTATTTT
cdr3_aa: CASSLRLTSTDTQYF

j_call: TRBJ1-6
v_call: TRBV6-1
clone_size: once
d_call: NA
cdr3_nt: TGTGCCAGCAGTGATACAGGGAATAATTCACCCCTCCACTTT
cdr3_aa: CASSDTGNNSPLHF

j_call: TRBJ2-3
v_call: TRBV4-2
clone_size: NA
d_call: TRBD2
cdr3_nt: TGTGCCAGCAGCGGAAATGTACTAGCGGGGTCAGGTACGCAGTATTTT
cdr3_aa: CASSGNVLAGSGTQYF